The 32 T cell receptor beta chains in this list originate from one sample, sequenced in a study of blood T cell repertoires in COVID-19. Sequenced by immunoSEQ multiplex PCR; TCRdb stores in-frame clones only, minus some. The table records about 49,000 clones, 90% of them present only once. The sequenced sample consisted of peripheral blood. The receptors come from a human donor in a cohort sampled during active COVID-19.

V usage is TRBV24-1 and J usage is TRBJ1-4; no definite D call. The CDR3 is made up of 13 amino acids. Per germline, CDR1 KGHDR and CDR2 SFDVKD. V was shortened by 5 bases and J by 6 bases, with 9 bases between the two germline ends. DNA for the CDR3: TGTGCCACCAGTGGTCAGACTGATGAAAAACTGTTTTTT. This gives the protein CATSGQTDEKLFF.

The chain has TRBV18 and TRBJ1-6; D is unresolved. Trimming removed 0 bases from V and 4 bases from J, with 7 bases in between. Germline V gene sequence: CDR1 KGHSH, CDR2 LQKENI. This CDR3 has 15 residues. CDR3 sequence: CASSPPPDYNSPLHF. CDR3 DNA: TGTGCCAGCTCACCACCCCCAGATTATAATTCACCCCTCCACTTT.

V gene TRBV7-3 combines with J gene TRBJ1-1; perhaps TRBD1 as D (5 bases). Trimming pared 0 bases from V and 6 bases from J, leaving 8 bases between. Germline values: CDR1 SGHTA, CDR2 FQGTGA. The CDR3 is made up of 13 amino acids. CDR3 sequence (DNA): TGTGCCAGCAGCTTAACGGGGGGTGCTGAAGCTTTCTTT. Protein sequence: CASSLTGGAEAFF.

This clone appeared once. This sequence joins TRBV6-6 and TRBJ1-2; possibly TRBD1 for D (6 bases). There are 15 residues in the CDR3. From germline, CDR1 is MNHNY and CDR2 SVGAGI (reference sequence). V was pared by 4 bases and J by 2 bases, with 14 bases between. The chain's CDR3 is CASSSLTGTNYGYTF. The DNA of the CDR3 is TGTGCCAGCAGTTCTCTAACCGGGACAAACTATGGCTACACCTTC.

This chain links TRBV28 with TRBJ2-7; no reliable D call. The CDR3 contains 15 residues. V was shortened by 8 bases and J by 0 bases, with 17 bases between the two germline ends. From germline, CDR1 is MDHEN and CDR2 SYDVKM. CDR3 in amino acids: CASQTVGRYSYEQYF. The DNA of the CDR3 is TGTGCCAGCCAAACCGTGGGCAGGTACTCCTACGAGCAGTACTTC.

J is TRBJ2-5 and V is TRBV28; D possibly corresponds to TRBD1 (6 bases). This CDR3 region has 13 residues. Trimming shortened V by 7 bases and J by 3 bases, and 12 bases separated the two germline ends. CDR1 and CDR2 (germline): MDHEN, SYDVKM. CDR3 in amino acids: CASTRGGEETQYF. The CDR3 DNA reads TGTGCCAGCACAAGAGGGGGAGAAGAGACCCAGTACTTC.

The J gene is TRBJ2-3, the V gene TRBV18; D not certain. V was trimmed by 3 bases and J by 8 bases, leaving 12 bases between them. The CDR3 is 13 amino acids. Per the germline V gene, CDR1 is KGHSH and CDR2 is LQKENI. The CDR3 nucleotides are TGTGCCAGCTCACCTCTTATCACGGGTACGCAGTATTTT. Encoded protein: CASSPLITGTQYF.

The chain employs TRBV2 and TRBJ1-1; no clear D. Looked up from germline, CDR1 is SNHLY and CDR2 is FYNNEI. This CDR3 comprises 12 residues. V shed 9 bases and J shed 3 bases, with 11 bases lying between them. CDR3 DNA: TGTGCCAGTAGGGAGTTTGACACTGAAGCTTTCTTT. It translates to CASREFDTEAFF.

V usage is TRBV28 and J usage is TRBJ2-7; D call uncertain. V dropped 3 bases and J dropped 4 bases, with 13 bases sitting between them. Germline V gene lookup returns CDR1 MDHEN and CDR2 SYDVKM. The CDR3 covers 14 residues. CDR3 in amino acids: CASSLGLGMYEQYF. CDR3 sequence (DNA): TGTGCCAGCAGTTTGGGCCTTGGTATGTACGAGCAGTACTTC.

The CDR3 protein is CASSQGGGYEQFF. The CDR3 region has the DNA TGCGCCAGCAGTCAGGGAGGGGGGTATGAGCAGTTCTTC. This chain connects TRBV4-3 to TRBJ2-1, with D perhaps TRBD2 (7 bases). Deletions cut 6 bases from V and 8 bases from J, with 14 bases between. CDR3 length: 13 amino acids. CDR1 is LGHNA, CDR2 YSLEER, per germline.

This clone was seen only a few times. This chain joins TRBV9 and TRBJ1-6; D may be TRBD1 (5 bases). Per germline, CDR1 SGDLS and CDR2 YYNGEE. This CDR3 has 13 amino acids. Between the trimmed V and J ends, which lost 4 bases and 13 bases, there was a span of 15 bases. The CDR3 protein is CASSPGHQPPLHF. CDR3 coding DNA: TGTGCCAGCAGCCCTGGACACCAACCGCCCCTCCACTTT. The full variable domain, completed using reference TRBV9 and TRBJ1-6, is DSGVTQTPKHLITATGQRVTLRCSPRSGDLSVYWYQQSLDQGLQFLIQYYNGEERAKGNILERFSAQQFPDLHSELNLSSLELGDSALYFCASSPGHQPPLHFGNGTRLTVT.

This chain links TRBV19 with TRBJ1-5; no clear D gene. V gave up 2 bases and J gave up 0 bases, with 8 bases separating them. The CDR3 totals 15 residues. From germline, CDR1 is LNHDA and CDR2 SQIVND (reference sequence). The CDR3 protein is CASSIRGGSNQPQHF. CDR3 nucleotide sequence: TGTGCCAGTAGTATACGTGGCGGTAGCAATCAGCCCCAGCATTTT.

The J gene is TRBJ1-2, the V gene TRBV7-2, with 7 bases that match TRBD1. There are 16 residues in the CDR3. After removal of 5 bases from V and 1 base from J, the junction contained 10 bases not matched to a gene. Per germline, CDR1 SGHTA and CDR2 FQGNSA. Here the CDR3 DNA reads TGTGCCAGCAGCCTTACAAGCTCAGGGGGTAACTATGGCTACACCTTC. Residues: CASSLTSSGGNYGYTF.

The chain carries TRBV28 and TRBJ1-5; 8 bases align to TRBD1. This CDR3 is 15 amino acids long. The germline V gene encodes CDR1 MDHEN and CDR2 SYDVKM. The ends lost 3 bases at V and 5 bases at J; junction bases unmatched: 6. CDR3 coding DNA: TGTGCCAGCAGTTTTAGAGGACAGGGTTATCAGCCCCAGCATTTT. This encodes CASSFRGQGYQPQHF.

The gene calls are TRBV6-1 and TRBJ1-1, with D unresolved. V lost 3 bases and J 3 bases, leaving 14 bases between the germline ends. Germline-derived CDR1 and CDR2 are MNHNS and SASEGT. The CDR3 is 15 residues long. CDR3 amino acids: CASSDSGVGDTEAFF. The CDR3 DNA reads as TGTGCCAGCAGTGATTCCGGGGTCGGGGACACTGAAGCTTTCTTT.

The chain carries TRBV2 and TRBJ1-2, with a possible D match to TRBD1 (5 bases). Germline V lookup: CDR1 SNHLY, CDR2 FYNNEI. The ends were cut back, 9 bases at V and 8 bases at J, with 22 bases in the middle. The CDR3 length is 14 residues. The CDR3 region has the DNA TGTGCCAGACAACGAGTGGGACGGGAGAAAGGCTACACCTTC. Translated: CARQRVGREKGYTF.

The chain employs TRBV5-1 and TRBJ2-5; 9 bases map to TRBD1. Germline CDR1 is SGHRS and CDR2 is YFSETQ. J was trimmed by 0 bases and V by 3 bases; bases with no gene match: 3. The length of the CDR3 is 15 residues. CDR3 in DNA: TGCGCCAGCAGCTGGACAGGGGCGTACCAAGAGACCCAGTACTTC. Translated, it gives CASSWTGAYQETQYF. Supplemented by reference TRBV5-1 and TRBJ2-5, the full variable domain reads KAGVTQTPRYLIKTRGQQVTLSCSPISGHRSVSWYQQTPGQGLQFLFEYFSETQRNKGNFPGRFSGRQFSNSRSEMNVSTLELGDSALYLCASSWTGAYQETQYFGPGTRLLVL.

CDR3 nucleotide sequence: TGTGCCAGCAGTTTAGGAGGGGGACAGGGGGCTCCCGGGGAGCTGTTTTTT. It specifies CASSLGGGQGAPGELFF. The chain is built from TRBV28 and TRBJ2-2; TRBD1 aligns across 12 bases. The germline V gene encodes CDR1 MDHEN and CDR2 SYDVKM. This CDR3 is 17 amino acids long. J gave up 6 bases and V 2 bases, and 7 bases lay outside the gene matches.

This chain links TRBV28 with TRBJ1-1; D gene ambiguous. From germline, CDR1 is MDHEN and CDR2 SYDVKM. There are 13 residues in the CDR3. V was trimmed by 6 bases and J by 1 base, leaving 9 bases between them. CDR3 protein: CASSRGWNTEAFF. CDR3 in DNA: TGTGCCAGCAGCCGCGGATGGAACACTGAAGCTTTCTTT.

V and J are TRBV6-5 and TRBJ2-1; 8 bases are a match to TRBD1. V shed 10 bases and J 5 bases; nucleotides not matched to a gene: 13. Germline lookup yields CDR1 MNHEY and CDR2 SVGAGI. The CDR3 covers 15 residues. The DNA of the CDR3 is TGTGCCACCGCGTTCCTGGGACAGGAGAACAATGAGCAGTTCTTC. It codes for CATAFLGQENNEQFF.

The chain combines TRBV6-5 with TRBJ1-6; D is undetermined. This CDR3 is 14 amino acids long. The V gene lost 5 bases and the J gene lost 3 bases, with 8 bases spanning the gap. Germline V CDR1 and CDR2: MNHEY, SVGAGI. The CDR3 region is CASSLRNYNSPLHF. The DNA for the CDR3 is TGTGCCAGCAGTCTGAGAAACTATAATTCACCCCTCCACTTT.

This chain links TRBV5-1 with TRBJ2-2; TRBD2 aligns across 7 bases. This CDR3 spans 15 amino acids. Trimming cost V 5 bases and J 3 bases; bases outside gene matches: 7. The germline CDR1 and CDR2 sequences are SGHRS and YFSETQ. The CDR3, as DNA: TGCGCCAGCAGTAGCAGCGGGATTGACACCGGGGAGCTGTTTTTT. Amino acids: CASSSSGIDTGELFF. The whole variable domain, remainder taken from reference TRBV5-1 and TRBJ2-2, is KAGVTQTPRYLIKTRGQQVTLSCSPISGHRSVSWYQQTPGQGLQFLFEYFSETQRNKGNFPGRFSGRQFSNSRSEMNVSTLELGDSALYLCASSSSGIDTGELFFGEGSRLTVL.

The V gene is TRBV21-1, the J gene TRBJ2-1; the table calls TRBD2, which could not be checked here. TRBV21-1 counts as a pseudogene. The CDR3 contains 18 residues. The CDR3 DNA is TGTGCCAGCAGCAATCAGGGCGGCGGGGAAAGGTCCTACAATGAGCAGTTCTTC. As protein: CASSNQGGGERSYNEQFF.

The CDR3 coding sequence is TGTGCCAGCAGCGAACGGGCAGGGGCGAGCTATGGCTACACCTTC. Amino acid sequence: CASSERAGASYGYTF. This chain joins TRBV9 and TRBJ1-2; the D gene is possibly TRBD1 (6 bases). Germline V gene sequence: CDR1 SGDLS, CDR2 YYNGEE. The CDR3 loop spans 15 amino acids. V lost 3 bases and J 4 bases, leaving 16 bases between the germline ends.

The V call is TRBV18, the J call TRBJ2-7, with D perhaps matching TRBD2 (5 bases). This CDR3 spans 13 amino acids. From germline, CDR1 is KGHSH and CDR2 LQKENI. Trimming left V 6 bases short and J 3 bases short, with 12 bases between. CDR3 residues: CASSGVGFYEQYV. CDR3 bases: TGTGCCAGCTCCGGGGTGGGATTCTACGAGCAGTACGTC.

The DNA of the CDR3 is TGTGCCAGTAGTATGGCCGGGACAGGGATAGAGACCCAGTACTTC. Translation: CASSMAGTGIETQYF. The chain recombines TRBV19 with TRBJ2-5, with 9 positions matching TRBD1. The length of the CDR3 is 15 residues. After removal of 3 bases from V and 4 bases from J, the junction contained 6 bases not matched to a gene. The V gene's germline CDR1 is LNHDA and CDR2 SQIVND (reference sequence).

The V call is TRBV29-1, the J call TRBJ1-3; D is unclear. The germline V gene encodes CDR1 SQVTM and CDR2 ANQGSEA. Trimming stripped 5 bases from V and 3 bases from J, with 11 bases between. CDR3 length equals 13 residues. CDR3 bases: TGCAGCGTTAAGAGGGTGGATGGAAACACCATATATTTT. The encoded protein is CSVKRVDGNTIYF.

This rearrangement joins TRBV5-4 to TRBJ1-2; D perhaps matches TRBD1 (6 bases). Trimming removed 7 bases at V and 3 bases at J, with 25 bases between. Germline loops: CDR1 SGHNT, CDR2 YYREEE (reference sequence). The CDR3 contains 17 residues. CDR3 in DNA: TGTGCCAGCTCCCCCTTTCTCCCTCAGGACAGTGACTATGGCTACACCTTC. Translating it yields CASSPFLPQDSDYGYTF.

The chain links TRBV2 to TRBJ1-1; weak D call: TRBD1 (6 bases). V gave up 6 bases and J gave up 2 bases, with 13 bases separating them. The germline gives CDR1 SNHLY, CDR2 FYNNEI. The CDR3 runs to 14 residues. The CDR3 sequence is CASRSDSLNTEAFF. CDR3 sequence (DNA): TGTGCCAGCAGGTCGGACAGTCTAAACACTGAAGCTTTCTTT.

This chain connects TRBV2 to TRBJ1-4; possibly TRBD1 for D (5 bases). V was clipped by 6 bases and J by 4 bases, with 15 bases between them. Germline values: CDR1 SNHLY, CDR2 FYNNEI. The CDR3 length is 15 residues. The CDR3 reads CASSSTGPINEKLFF. The DNA for the CDR3 is TGTGCCAGCAGCAGCACAGGACCCATTAATGAAAAACTGTTTTTT.

The V and J genes are TRBV11-2 and TRBJ1-3; 7 nucleotides align to TRBD1. The CDR3 contains 14 residues. V dropped 5 bases and J dropped 2; count of bases not matched to a gene: 3. Germline loops: CDR1 SGHAT, CDR2 FQNNGV. In DNA form, the CDR3 reads TGTGCCAGCAGCGCTACAGGGGCTGGAAACACCATATATTTT. Protein product: CASSATGAGNTIYF.

This chain uses TRBV6-6 with TRBJ2-3, with 12 positions matching TRBD2. Germline CDR1 is MNHNY and CDR2 is SVGAGI (reference sequence). The CDR3 runs to 15 residues. Trimming at V came to 2 bases and at J to 12 bases, leaving 9 bases not matched to a gene. The CDR3 region is CASSYPSGRARTQYF. The CDR3 bases are TGTGCCAGCAGTTACCCTAGCGGGAGGGCCAGAACTCAGTATTTT.